This T cell receptor beta chain was identified during a study of identical twins. Study-wide results and limits: Rather than following the same donors, the conclusions depended on cross-sectional statistical analysis. Cord blood beta clonotypes present at high abundance carried fewer insertions; no such pattern appeared in memory repertoires.

Turning to this clonotype: Its target is unknown.

From germline, CDR1 is MGHRA and CDR2 YSYEKL. The J segment lost 8 bases and the V segment lost 3 bases, leaving 8 bases of the junction unmatched. CDR3 size: 16 residues. After template switching added a universal primer site, the resulting cDNA carried unique molecular identifiers. TCRdb passed the 5' RACE reads through MiXCR, listing each CDR3 protein once. The sample lists a few hundred thousand distinct CDR3 sequences, around 9.7% occurring once. The same sample was also studied in work on yellow fever vaccine responses in identical twins.

The rearrangement joins TRBV4-1 to TRBJ2-4, with 12 bases that match TRBD2. The sequencing sample was made of CD8+ T cells sorted from blood. This TCR derives from a woman under 30 in good health. The CDR3 loop reads CASSQTSGGSWDIQYF. CDR3 sequence (DNA): TGCGCCAGCAGCCAGACTAGCGGGGGCTCCTGGGACATTCAGTACTTC.